This section outlines one T cell receptor (beta chain) sequence together with its context. Its cognate antigen is unknown. The entry originates in a study of high-grade serous ovarian cancer treatment subgroups. Points from the study as a whole: Same-patient tumor repertoires overlapped at roughly 0.095 to 0.8; different patients barely overlapped.

The germline V gene has CDR1 SGHTA and CDR2 FQGNSA. V lost 5 bases and J 4 bases, leaving 11 bases between the germline ends. The CDR3 totals 14 residues. Clones were read by immunoSEQ multiplex PCR, and TCRdb kept only the in-frame ones, dropping some. The sample has thousands of clones; 75% to 80% are singletons. Tumor samples were obtained before definitive surgery or chemotherapy. The clonotype comes from a human donor with high-grade serous ovarian cancer. Sequenced sample: tumor tissue. This sequence joins TRBV7-2 and TRBJ1-4; the D is unclear. CDR3 DNA sequence: TGTGCCAGCAGCATGACGGTTCTTAATGAAAAACTGTTTTTT. Protein: CASSMTVLNEKLFF.